Sequencing of this TCR beta chain was carried out in a study of circulating tumor DNA in untreated peripheral T-cell lymphoma. This tumor tissue came from a pretreatment baseline collection. The germline V gene has CDR1 LNHDA and CDR2 SQIVND (reference sequence). With 6 bases clipped from V and 2 bases from J, the junction kept 3 bases outside the gene matches. This CDR3 spans 15 amino acids. Only in-frame clones appear in the TCRdb table, and some are missing; sequencing was by immunoSEQ multiplex PCR. The sample includes some 7,000 clones, under 80% seen only once; the top ten take 15% to 20%. The TCR comes from a human donor with peripheral T-cell lymphoma. This chain uses TRBV19 with TRBJ2-1, with 11 positions matching TRBD1. The sequencing input was tumor tissue. CDR3: CASRQDRGPYNEQFF. The DNA of the CDR3 is TGTGCCAGTAGGCAGGACAGGGGGCCCTACAATGAGCAGTTCTTC.